The 5 T cell receptor beta chains below come from one sample, sequenced in a study of cytomegalovirus exposure and HLA in healthy donors. Vbeta (60) and Jbeta (13) primers were used in the PCR. TCRdb keeps only in-frame clones here, not all; method: immunoSEQ multiplex PCR. The data contain fewer than 200,000 clones, about three quarters of them singletons. Sequenced: PBMCs. The receptor set was obtained from a woman in her 40s in good health and CMV-seropositive.

This clone showed up just once. The genes are TRBV6-1 and TRBJ2-1, with 10 bases fitting TRBD1. Trimming took 5 bases from V and 3 from J; bases not matched to a gene: 4. CDR3 size: 15 residues. Germline V gene data show CDR1 as MNHNS and CDR2 as SASEGT. The CDR3 loop reads CASSPGQGRYNEQFF. CDR3 DNA sequence: TGTGCCAGCAGTCCGGGACAGGGGCGCTACAATGAGCAGTTCTTC.

This clone was counted a few times. The V call is TRBV6-1, the J call TRBJ1-4; D uncertain. Per germline, CDR1 MNHNS and CDR2 SASEGT. The CDR3 has 12 residues. Trimming removed 5 bases from V and 8 bases from J, with 9 bases in between. The CDR3 nucleotides read TGTGCCAGCAGTCGACAAAGGGAAAAACTGTTTTTT. Translation: CASSRQREKLFF.

The V and J genes are TRBV19 and TRBJ1-3; 8 positions match TRBD1. This CDR3 contains 12 residues. Germline V gene data show CDR1 as LNHDA and CDR2 as SQIVND (reference sequence). After removal of 9 bases from V and 2 bases from J, the junction contained 0 bases not matched to a gene. This chain's CDR3 is CASRGPGNTIYF. In nucleotides, the CDR3 is TGTGCCAGCAGGGGGCCTGGAAACACCATATATTTT.

A note on this clone: The same CDR3 can be traced to other DNA sequences in this sample. The rearrangement joins TRBV6-5 to TRBJ2-1, with 7 positions matching TRBD2. CDR1 and CDR2 from the germline V gene are MNHEY and SVGAGI. V was clipped by 0 bases and J by 1 base; unmatched bases: 3. CDR3 length equals 16 residues. This chain's CDR3 is CASSYSGGVSYNEQFF. Here the CDR3 DNA reads TGTGCCAGCAGTTACTCGGGGGGGGTATCCTACAATGAGCAGTTCTTC.

V gene TRBV30 combines with J gene TRBJ1-6; 7 bases match TRBD1. The germline V gene encodes CDR1 GTSNPN and CDR2 SVGIG (reference sequence). J lost 10 bases, V lost 8 bases, and 8 bases had no gene match. The length of the CDR3 is 12 residues. The CDR3 region is CATNRGDSPLHF. The CDR3 bases are TGTGCCACTAACAGGGGTGACTCACCCCTCCACTTT.